This T cell receptor beta chain derives from a study of cytomegalovirus exposure and HLA in healthy donors (dated by TCRdb to the late 2010s). Some background on the complete study: According to an earlier analysis of a few hundred of the donors, about 179 million T cells yielded 100 million or so unique TCR beta sequences and approximately 300 Gb of sequence data. An early release covering some 640 HLA-typed donors comprised approximately 290 gigabases of sequencing data and tens of millions of unique TCR sequences. Of the roughly 400 genotyped donors, less than 90% were placed in the genetic ancestry cluster associated with self-reported Caucasian donors. The aim of the study was to test whether cataloging public T cell receptors could identify signatures of past pathogen exposure. The study profiled the T cell repertoires of around 700 subjects by immunosequencing and related them to cytomegalovirus serostatus. In addition to the first cohort of 666 subjects, a separate validation cohort of approximately 130 different subjects was used. The study combined high-throughput TCR immunosequencing, statistical association of individual TCRs with disease status, and machine learning to predict cytomegalovirus infection status. A later analysis re-analyzed previously published TCR beta repertoires from several hundred donors and added high-resolution HLA genotyping to study TCR occurrence patterns. In the later analysis, no new phenotypic data were used to find candidate immune exposures; instead, reliance was placed on TCR beta sequences and their occurrence across donors. An earlier analysis of fewer than 750 of the donors used high-throughput TCR beta sequencing to judge whether each TCR beta V gene segment behaved as functional or pseudogenic. Donor age, sex, ethnicity and CMV serostatus were compiled alongside the repertoire data. Genome-wide SNP genotypes for about 55% of the roughly 670 donors were used in a later genetic analysis, which treated that subset as a discovery cohort. All discovery cohort repertoires had been generated using a single sequencing platform. HLA typing included class I and class II loci at four-digit resolution. Typing coverage varied by locus: about 629-630 donors for A, B, C, DRB1 and DQB1; roughly 560 for DQA1; approximately 610 for DPA1; around 490 for DPB1. Because of strong linkage in the cohort, roughly five DR-DQ haplotypes were treated as single units for association and clustering. Among around 400 genotyped donors of the cohort, an average of roughly 230,000 unique TCR beta nucleotide sequences was sequenced per donor, of which about 19% were non-productive. General conclusions and limits of the study: The authors suggested that the approach could potentially be generalized to other disease states and immunological phenotypes. The only immune exposure information available for the cohort was CMV serostatus. A cluster of highly shared sequence variants was judged likely to represent a technical artifact of the sequencing pipeline. In a later analysis, over 15,000 TCR beta sequences were associated with specific HLA alleles at a false discovery rate of 0.05. According to a later genetic analysis, donors in an Asian-associated ancestry cluster had fewer N-insertions in productive TCRs than the approximately 650-donor mean. A later analysis reported that several top co-occurrence clusters appeared linked to parvovirus B19, influenza, CMV and Epstein-Barr virus. Because the 87-base-pair reads could not distinguish some IMGT-functional V segments, including TRBV6-2 and TRBV6-3, those segments were excluded. Cytomegalovirus status was reported to be diagnosed by the classifier with high specificity and sensitivity in both the original and validation cohorts. A later analysis found that TCR association rates varied across HLA loci, with DRB1 alleles showing the most associated TCRs and HLA-C alleles the fewest. In vitro tests confirmed that three of the cytomegalovirus-associated TCR beta chains recognize cytomegalovirus antigens. Most CMV-associated TCR beta chains appeared to be HLA-restricted in a later analysis, and the HLA associations seemed to be driven largely by CMV exposure. When HLA alleles, especially DR and DQ, strongly co-occurred, TCR associations were difficult to assign to individual alleles. Because HLA typing was missing for some donors at each locus, association tests included only the typed subset. Compared with equally common non-associated chains, HLA-associated TCR beta chains in a later analysis were more clonally expanded and had lower generation probabilities. In this cohort, only TCR beta chains were sequenced, and detectable features were limited by the absence of alpha or paired-chain data. V-gene and J-gene trimming of TCR beta chains was associated with a missense DCLRE1C variant in a later genetic analysis, and the association was replicated in an independent cohort. Linkage disequilibrium might explain the correlated functional status among segregating V segments, but an unknown experimental factor could not be excluded. A further reported finding was that TCR beta sequences accurately predicted the HLA-A and HLA-B alleles for most subjects in the first cohort. Across donors, most TCR sequences were observed very rarely, whereas some public TCRs were present in many individuals. The study listed 164 TCR beta chains as associated with cytomegalovirus. Roughly 15 rarely observed V segments, including chromosome 9 orphons, were excluded from the earlier analysis of some 590 of the donors because counts were too low. An earlier analysis of around 600 of the donors showed that most TCR beta V segments appeared in productive rearrangements either about 90% or about 30% of the time, which broadly matched IMGT annotations. The presence/absence analyses assumed that sequencing depth was roughly uniform across donors, and that assumption may not be true.

The library was built by means of the immunoSEQ multiplex PCR assay. For the multiplex PCR, a mixture combining 60 forward primers for TCR Vbeta segments and 13 reverse primers for TCR Jbeta segments was used. Amplification of the CDR3 region of rearranged TCR beta genes was performed with a multiplex PCR assay on genomic DNA. On the Illumina HiSeq System, the amplified TCR beta libraries were sequenced as 87-base-pair reads. On the study's bioinformatics: A later analysis tallied 75 million to 85 million unique TCR beta chains across the 610 or so repertoires, and some 12 million of those chains were shared by two or more donors. Raw reads were error-corrected and collapsed into unique sequences by a nearest-neighbor algorithm in which closely related sequences were merged to remove PCR and sequencing errors. V, D and J gene segments were assigned by aligning CDR3 sequences to IMGT reference sequences. Each retained sequence needed at least a six-nucleotide match to both a V gene segment and a J gene segment. Rearrangements were called productive when the CDR3 lacked stop codons and stayed in frame with V and J; all others were non-productive. CDR3 was defined according to IMGT convention as the region running from the second conserved V-encoded cysteine to the conserved J-encoded phenylalanine. The earlier analysis of 587 of the donors excluded any sequence lacking an unambiguous match to a single V gene segment. In an earlier analysis of roughly 500 of the donors, V segments were called functional above 56.7% productive rearrangements and were called segregating when the between-donor standard deviation exceeded 5%. A statistical classification framework was built to diagnose cytomegalovirus status from the catalog of TCR beta chain sequences. A later analysis assigned V and J genes by comparing TCR nucleotide sequences with IMGT/GENE-DB human TR gene sequences. Using the TCRdist pipeline, a later analysis assigned CDR3 sequences along with most-parsimonious VDJ recombination scenarios. A later analysis defined each TCR beta chain by its CDR3 amino acid sequence plus V-gene family, and excluded reads lacking a unique V-gene family. In a later analysis, some 600 highly shared, low-generation-probability nucleotide sequences were removed to address suspected cross-contamination and a sequencing artifact. For each public chain, a later analysis derived a clonal expansion index from normalized ranks of inferred template counts within each repertoire. In a later analysis, generation probabilities were computed using a VDJ recombination model fitted to out-of-frame rearrangements, and the results were checked against IGoR. Hypergeometric tests were used in a later analysis to score TCR-TCR, TCR-HLA and TCR-CMV co-occurrence, with a repertoire-size bias correction applied to the TCR pairs. A later analysis estimated false discovery rates by permuting HLA or CMV assignments 20 times. In a later analysis, co-occurring TCRs were grouped with DBSCAN, and TCRdist sequence similarity was added when clustering was performed within HLA-allele-positive subsets. For co-occurrence clustering, repertoires with fewer than 30,000 or more than 120,000 public chains were excluded, along with four or five repertoires with anomalous nucleotide sharing. Held by TCRdb, this immuneACCESS table contains in-frame sequences only and omits some clones. Under half of the omission traces to an unresolved V gene where checked; the cause of the rest is unknown. D and trimming come from the DNA, and the V and J calls and clone size come from that table. The sample includes approximately 140,000 clones, with around 80% observed a single time. The ten largest account for approximately 3% of the sample.

The germline V gene encodes CDR1 SNHLY and CDR2 FYNNEI. V is cut by 6 bases and J by 0 bases, and the space between the germline ends is 9 bases. From cysteine to phenylalanine, the CDR3 is 14 amino acids long. Of the read, only the CDR3 DNA is kept; its 42 bases are in frame from base 1. About this clone: Its binding antigen is unknown. Base qualities are not provided; no much larger clone lies one nucleotide away.

The cohort was made up of approximately 670 healthy bone marrow donors. At the time of sampling, every cohort member was nominally healthy, though immune exposures that went unrecorded were likely present. The donor tested CMV seronegative, placing the donor among the 352 seronegative members of the cohort. Every donor gave a peripheral blood sample, and the peripheral blood mononuclear cells from that sample were used for TCR beta sequencing. Genomic DNA was extracted from the blood cell samples with the Qiagen DNeasy Blood Extraction Kit. The chain uses TRBV2 and TRBJ1-5; a weak D assignment points to TRBD1 (5 bases agree). The sequencing input was PBMCs. This TCR came from a boy younger than 10 in good health and CMV-seronegative. The DNA is TGTGCCAGCAGACAGGCTTATAGCAATCAGCCCCAGCATTTT. Translated, this gives CASRQAYSNQPQHF.